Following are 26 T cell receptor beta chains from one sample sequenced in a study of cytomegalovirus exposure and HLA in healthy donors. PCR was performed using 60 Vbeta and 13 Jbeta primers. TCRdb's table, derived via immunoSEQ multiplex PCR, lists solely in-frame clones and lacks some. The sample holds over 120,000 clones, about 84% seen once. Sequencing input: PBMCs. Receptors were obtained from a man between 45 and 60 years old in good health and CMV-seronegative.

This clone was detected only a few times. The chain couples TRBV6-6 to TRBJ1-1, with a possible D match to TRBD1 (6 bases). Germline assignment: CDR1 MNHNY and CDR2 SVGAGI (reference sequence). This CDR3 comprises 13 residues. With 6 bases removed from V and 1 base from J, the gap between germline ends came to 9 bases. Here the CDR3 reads CASRAQGNTEAFF. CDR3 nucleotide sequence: TGTGCCAGCAGAGCACAGGGGAACACTGAAGCTTTCTTT.

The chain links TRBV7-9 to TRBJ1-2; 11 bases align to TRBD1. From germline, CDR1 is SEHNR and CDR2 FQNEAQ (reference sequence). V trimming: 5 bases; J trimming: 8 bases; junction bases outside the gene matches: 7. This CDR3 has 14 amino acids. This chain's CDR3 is CASSKDRGLEGYTF. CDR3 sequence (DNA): TGTGCCAGCAGCAAGGACAGGGGGCTGGAGGGCTACACCTTC. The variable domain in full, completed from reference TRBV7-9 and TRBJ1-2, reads DTGVSQNPRHKITKRGQNVTFRCDPISEHNRLYWYRQTLGQGPEFLTYFQNEAQLEKSRLLSDRFSAERPKGSFSTLEIQRTEQGDSAMYLCASSKDRGLEGYTFGSGTRLTVV.

CDR3 in DNA: TGTGCCAGCAGTGGGTCCCTCGTGAGCGACTATGGCTACACCTTC. Residues: CASSGSLVSDYGYTF. The J gene is TRBJ1-2, the V gene TRBV5-4; D gene uncertain. Germline CDR1 reads SGHNT; CDR2 reads YYREEE (reference sequence). The CDR3 spans 15 residues. V dropped 5 bases and J dropped 3 bases, with 17 bases sitting between them.

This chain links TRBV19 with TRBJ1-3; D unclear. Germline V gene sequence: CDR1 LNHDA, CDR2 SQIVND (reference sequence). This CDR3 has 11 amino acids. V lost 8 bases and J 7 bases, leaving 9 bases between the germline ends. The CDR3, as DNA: TGTGCCAGTCGCGGAGGGAACACCATATATTTT. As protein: CASRGGNTIYF.

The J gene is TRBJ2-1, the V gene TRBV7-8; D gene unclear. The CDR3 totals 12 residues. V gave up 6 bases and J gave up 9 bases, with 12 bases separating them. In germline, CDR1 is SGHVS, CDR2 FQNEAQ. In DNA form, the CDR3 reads TGTGCCAGCAGTCGCACCCTGAGTGAGCAGTTCTTC. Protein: CASSRTLSEQFF.

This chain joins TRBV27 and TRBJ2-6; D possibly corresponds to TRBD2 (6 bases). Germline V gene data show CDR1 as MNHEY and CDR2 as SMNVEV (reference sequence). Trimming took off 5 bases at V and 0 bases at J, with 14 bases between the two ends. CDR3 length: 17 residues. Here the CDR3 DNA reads TGTGCCAGCAGTCGACCGGGACTTAGCTCTGGGGCCAACGTCCTGACTTTC. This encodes CASSRPGLSSGANVLTF.

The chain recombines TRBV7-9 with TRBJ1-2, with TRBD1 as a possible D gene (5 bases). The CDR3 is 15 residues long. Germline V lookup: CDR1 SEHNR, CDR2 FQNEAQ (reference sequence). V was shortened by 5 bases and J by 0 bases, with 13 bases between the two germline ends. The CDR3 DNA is TGTGCCAGCAGCCCCTTCTCACAGGCTAACTATGGCTACACCTTC. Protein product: CASSPFSQANYGYTF.

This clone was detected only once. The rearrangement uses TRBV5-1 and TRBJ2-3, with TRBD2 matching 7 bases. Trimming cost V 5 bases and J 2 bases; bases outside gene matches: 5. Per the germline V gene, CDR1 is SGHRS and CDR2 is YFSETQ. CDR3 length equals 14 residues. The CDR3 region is CASSLGLHTDTQYF. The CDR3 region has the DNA TGCGCCAGCAGTCTGGGACTACACACAGATACGCAGTATTTT.

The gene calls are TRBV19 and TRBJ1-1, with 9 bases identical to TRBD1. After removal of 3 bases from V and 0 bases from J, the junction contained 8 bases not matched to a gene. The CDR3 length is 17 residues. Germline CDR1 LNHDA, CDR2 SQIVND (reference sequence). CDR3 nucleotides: TGTGCCAGTAGTATCGACAGGGGGGGACATATGAACACTGAAGCTTTCTTT. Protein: CASSIDRGGHMNTEAFF.

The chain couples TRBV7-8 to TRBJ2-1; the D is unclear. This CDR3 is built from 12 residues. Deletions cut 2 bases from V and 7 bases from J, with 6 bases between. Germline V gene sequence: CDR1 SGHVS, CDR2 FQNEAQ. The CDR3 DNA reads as TGTGCCAGCAGCTTAAATCGGAATGAGCAGTTCTTC. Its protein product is CASSLNRNEQFF.

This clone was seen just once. The CDR3, as DNA: TGTGCCAGCAGCCCCCTCGAGACTTGGTCCGGGGAGCTGTTTTTT. Residues: CASSPLETWSGELFF. The chain carries TRBV7-6 and TRBJ2-2; D gene unclear. Deletions cut 5 bases from V and 6 bases from J, with 16 bases between. The CDR3 extends over 15 amino acids. Per germline, CDR1 SGHVS and CDR2 FNYEAQ.

The CDR3 DNA is TGTGCCAGCTCGACAGGGGGAATGGGTGGCTACACCTTC. This codes for CASSTGGMGGYTF. The chain uses TRBV7-3 and TRBJ1-2; 9 bases are a match to TRBD1. The CDR3 spans 13 residues. Looked up from germline, CDR1 is SGHTA and CDR2 is FQGTGA. Trimming cost V 8 bases and J 7 bases; bases outside gene matches: 8.

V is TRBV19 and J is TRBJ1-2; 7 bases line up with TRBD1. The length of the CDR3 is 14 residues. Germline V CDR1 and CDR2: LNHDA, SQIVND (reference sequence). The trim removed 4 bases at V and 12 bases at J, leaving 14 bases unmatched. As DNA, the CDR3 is TGTGCCAGTAGTAGAGGGACAGCCAATCTGGGACACACCTTC. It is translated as CASSRGTANLGHTF.

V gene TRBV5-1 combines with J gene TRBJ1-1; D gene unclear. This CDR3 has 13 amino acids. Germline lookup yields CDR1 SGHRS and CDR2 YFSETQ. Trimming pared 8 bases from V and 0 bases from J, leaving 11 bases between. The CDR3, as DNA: TGCGCCAGTTCTAGGGAGGTGAACACTGAAGCTTTCTTT. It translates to CASSREVNTEAFF.

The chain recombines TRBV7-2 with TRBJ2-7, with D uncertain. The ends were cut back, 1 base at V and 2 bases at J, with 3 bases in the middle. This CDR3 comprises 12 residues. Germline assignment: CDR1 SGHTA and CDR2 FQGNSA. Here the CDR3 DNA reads TGTGCCAGCAGCTTAGGTACCTACGAGCAGTACTTC. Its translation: CASSLGTYEQYF.

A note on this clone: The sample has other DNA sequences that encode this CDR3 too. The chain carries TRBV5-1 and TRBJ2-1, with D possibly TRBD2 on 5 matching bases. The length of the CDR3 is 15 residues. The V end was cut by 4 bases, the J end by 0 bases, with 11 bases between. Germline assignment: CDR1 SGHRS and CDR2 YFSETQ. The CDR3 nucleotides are TGCGCCAGCAGCCTTACGGGGAGCTCCTACAATGAGCAGTTCTTC. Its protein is CASSLTGSSYNEQFF.

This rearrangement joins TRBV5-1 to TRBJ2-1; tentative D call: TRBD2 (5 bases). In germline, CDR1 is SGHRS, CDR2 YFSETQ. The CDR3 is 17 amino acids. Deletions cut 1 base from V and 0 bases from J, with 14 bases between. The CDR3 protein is CASSLFEFTSSYNEQFF. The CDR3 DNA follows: TGCGCCAGCAGCTTGTTCGAGTTTACTAGCTCCTACAATGAGCAGTTCTTC.

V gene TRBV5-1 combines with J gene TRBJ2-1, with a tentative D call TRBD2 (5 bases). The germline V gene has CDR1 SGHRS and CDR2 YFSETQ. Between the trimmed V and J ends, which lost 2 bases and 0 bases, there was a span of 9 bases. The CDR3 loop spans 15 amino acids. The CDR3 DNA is TGCGCCAGCAGCTTTATTGGGAGCTCCTACAATGAGCAGTTCTTC. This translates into CASSFIGSSYNEQFF.

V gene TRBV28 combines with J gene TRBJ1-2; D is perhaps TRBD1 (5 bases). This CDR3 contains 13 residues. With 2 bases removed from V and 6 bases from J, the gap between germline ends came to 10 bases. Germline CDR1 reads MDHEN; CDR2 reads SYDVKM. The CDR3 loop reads CASSLGGADGYTF. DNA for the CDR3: TGTGCCAGCAGTTTAGGAGGGGCTGATGGCTACACCTTC.

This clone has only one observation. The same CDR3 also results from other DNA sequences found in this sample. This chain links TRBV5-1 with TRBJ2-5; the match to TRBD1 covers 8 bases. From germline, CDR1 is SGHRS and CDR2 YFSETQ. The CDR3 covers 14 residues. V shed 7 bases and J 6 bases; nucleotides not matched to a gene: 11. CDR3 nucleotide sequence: TGCGCCAGCTCCCCCGGCCAGGGGGCGAAGACCCAGTACTTC. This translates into CASSPGQGAKTQYF.

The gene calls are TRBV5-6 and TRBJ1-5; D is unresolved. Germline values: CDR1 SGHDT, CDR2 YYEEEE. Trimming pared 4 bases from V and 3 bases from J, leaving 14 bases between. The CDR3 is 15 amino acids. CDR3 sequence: CASSKSTQVNQPQHF. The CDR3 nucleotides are TGTGCCAGCAGCAAATCGACGCAGGTCAATCAGCCCCAGCATTTT.

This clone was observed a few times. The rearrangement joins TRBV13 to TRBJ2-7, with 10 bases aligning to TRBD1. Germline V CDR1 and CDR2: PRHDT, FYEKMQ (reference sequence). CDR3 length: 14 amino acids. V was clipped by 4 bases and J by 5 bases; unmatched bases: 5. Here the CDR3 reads CASSSTGQGNEQYF. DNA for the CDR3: TGTGCCAGCAGCTCAACGGGACAGGGGAACGAGCAGTACTTC.

CDR3 nucleotide sequence: TGTGCCAGCAGTACGGACACATACTACGAGCAGTACTTC. It is translated as CASSTDTYYEQYF. The rearrangement links TRBV27 to TRBJ2-7, with a tentative D call TRBD1 (5 bases). The CDR3 runs to 13 residues. Trimming took 5 bases from V and 3 from J, leaving 11 bases between them. The germline gives CDR1 MNHEY, CDR2 SMNVEV (reference sequence).

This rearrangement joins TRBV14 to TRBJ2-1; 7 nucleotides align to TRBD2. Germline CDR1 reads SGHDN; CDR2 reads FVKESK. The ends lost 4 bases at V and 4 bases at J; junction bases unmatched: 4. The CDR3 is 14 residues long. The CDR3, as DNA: TGTGCCAGCAGCCGGCTAGCGGAATACAATGAGCAGTTCTTC. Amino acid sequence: CASSRLAEYNEQFF.

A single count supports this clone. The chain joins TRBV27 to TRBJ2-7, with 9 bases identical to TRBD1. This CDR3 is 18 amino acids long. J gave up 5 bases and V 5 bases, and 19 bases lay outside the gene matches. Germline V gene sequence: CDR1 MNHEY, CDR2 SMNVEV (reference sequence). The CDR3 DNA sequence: TGTGCCAGCAGTCCTCTCAGCGTGAGGGGGACAGGGAGCCACGAGCAGTACTTC. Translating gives CASSPLSVRGTGSHEQYF.

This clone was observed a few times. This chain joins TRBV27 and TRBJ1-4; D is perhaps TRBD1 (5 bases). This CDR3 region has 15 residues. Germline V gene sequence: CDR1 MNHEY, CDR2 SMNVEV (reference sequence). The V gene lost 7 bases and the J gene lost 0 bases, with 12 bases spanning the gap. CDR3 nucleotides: TGTGCCAGCACCAAGACAGTAACAACTAATGAAAAACTGTTTTTT. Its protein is CASTKTVTTNEKLFF.